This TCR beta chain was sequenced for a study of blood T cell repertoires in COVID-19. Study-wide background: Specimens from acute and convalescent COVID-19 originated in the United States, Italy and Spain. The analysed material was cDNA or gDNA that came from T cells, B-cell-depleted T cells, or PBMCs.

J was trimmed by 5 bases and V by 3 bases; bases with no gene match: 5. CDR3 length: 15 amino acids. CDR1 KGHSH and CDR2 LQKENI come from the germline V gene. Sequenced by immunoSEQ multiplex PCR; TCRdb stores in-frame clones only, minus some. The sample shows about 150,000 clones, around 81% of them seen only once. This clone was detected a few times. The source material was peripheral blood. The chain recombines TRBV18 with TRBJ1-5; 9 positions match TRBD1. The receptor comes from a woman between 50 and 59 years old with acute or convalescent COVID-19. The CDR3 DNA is TGTGCCAGCTCACCCCGGGACAGGGACGATCAGCCCCAGCATTTT. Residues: CASSPRDRDDQPQHF.